What follows are 30 T cell receptor beta chains derived from one specimen sequenced in a study of blood T cell repertoires in COVID-19. TCRdb's table, derived via immunoSEQ multiplex PCR, lists solely in-frame clones and lacks some. The sample includes about 430,000 clones, nearly 90% of them seen just once. Sequenced: PBMCs or T cells enriched from blood (not recorded which). The receptors here all came from a young woman who had been exposed to COVID-19.

This sequence joins TRBV13 and TRBJ1-1; D unclear. Germline CDR1 PRHDT, CDR2 FYEKMQ (reference sequence). With 2 bases removed from V and 1 base from J, the gap between germline ends came to 8 bases. The CDR3 contains 14 residues. This CDR3 reads CASSLSPGNTEAFF. The CDR3 coding sequence is TGTGCCAGCAGCTTAAGTCCAGGGAACACTGAAGCTTTCTTT.

The CDR3 DNA reads TGTGCCAGCAGCTTGGCGACTAGCGGTGGCTCCTACAATGAGCAGTTCTTC. Residues: CASSLATSGGSYNEQFF. The chain has TRBV5-6 and TRBJ2-1; TRBD2 matches 9 bases. The germline CDR1 and CDR2 sequences are SGHDT and YYEEEE. The CDR3 sequence is 17 residues long. Unmatched junction bases numbered 4, after V lost 0 bases and J lost 0 bases.

This clone was found a few times. The chain uses TRBV5-1 and TRBJ2-7, with D unclear. The CDR3 is 14 residues long. Germline V gives CDR1 SGHRS, CDR2 YFSETQ. Trimming left V 0 bases short and J 4 bases short, with 11 bases between. DNA for the CDR3: TGCGCCAGCAGCTTGGTGTTATCCGGGTACGAGCAGTACTTC. Protein product: CASSLVLSGYEQYF. Full variable domain (outside the CDR3, taken from reference TRBV5-1 and TRBJ2-7): KAGVTQTPRYLIKTRGQQVTLSCSPISGHRSVSWYQQTPGQGLQFLFEYFSETQRNKGNFPGRFSGRQFSNSRSEMNVSTLELGDSALYLCASSLVLSGYEQYFGPGTRLTVT.

The CDR3 DNA follows: TGTGCCAGCAGCCAAATGACAGGGCAAGAGACCCAGTACTTC. Encoded protein: CASSQMTGQETQYF. The chain carries TRBV3-1 (or the pseudogene TRBV3-2) and TRBJ2-5; TRBD1 agrees at 7 bases. Looked up from germline, CDR1 is LGHDT and CDR2 is YNNKEL (reference sequence). Trimming cost V 2 bases and J 2 bases; bases outside gene matches: 2. This CDR3 spans 14 amino acids.

The rearrangement uses TRBV3-1 (or the pseudogene TRBV3-2) and TRBJ2-3; the match to TRBD2 covers 10 bases. This CDR3 spans 15 amino acids. V was pared by 4 bases and J by 0 bases, with 1 base of the junction left unmatched. From germline, CDR1 is LGHDT and CDR2 YNNKEL (reference sequence). The CDR3 reads CASSPGLASTDTQYF. The CDR3 DNA follows: TGTGCCAGCAGCCCGGGACTAGCGAGCACAGATACGCAGTATTTT.

The rearrangement links TRBV3-1 (or the pseudogene TRBV3-2) to TRBJ2-7, with TRBD1 as a possible D gene (7 bases). V lost 4 bases and J lost 5, with 15 bases in between. CDR3 length: 14 residues. The germline V gene encodes CDR1 LGHDT and CDR2 YNNKEL (reference sequence). The CDR3 protein is CASSRGTGEDEQYF. CDR3 nucleotides: TGTGCCAGCAGCCGGGGAACAGGGGAGGACGAGCAGTACTTC.

The rearrangement uses TRBV20-1 and TRBJ1-1, with 8 bases that match TRBD1. The CDR3 sequence is 14 residues long. Germline CDR1 reads DFQATT; CDR2 reads SNEGSKA (reference sequence). The J segment lost 3 bases and the V segment lost 3 bases, leaving 6 bases of the junction unmatched. The CDR3 region is CSASIRGQYTEAFF. The CDR3 nucleotides read TGCAGTGCTAGTATCAGGGGGCAGTACACTGAAGCTTTCTTT.

The rearrangement links TRBV5-4 to TRBJ2-7; 10 bases are shared with TRBD2. The CDR3 is made up of 14 amino acids. The ends lost 4 bases at V and 3 bases at J; junction bases unmatched: 4. The germline gives CDR1 SGHNT, CDR2 YYREEE (reference sequence). In DNA, the CDR3 is TGTGCCAGCAGCGAAACTAGCGGGGTCTACGAGCAGTACTTC. Translation gives CASSETSGVYEQYF.

This clone was recorded once. This sequence joins TRBV7-3 and TRBJ2-7; 8 positions agree with TRBD2. This CDR3 has 17 residues. In germline, CDR1 is SGHTA, CDR2 FQGTGA. J gave up 0 bases and V 6 bases, and 13 bases lay outside the gene matches. As DNA, the CDR3 is TGTGCCAGCAGTGGCCCCCAGCGGGGGAACAGCTCCTACGAGCAGTACTTC. This encodes CASSGPQRGNSSYEQYF.

The chain couples TRBV6-5 to TRBJ2-3; TRBD2 matches 8 bases. The trim removed 0 bases at V and 3 bases at J, leaving 5 bases unmatched. This CDR3 region has 16 residues. Germline V gene data show CDR1 as MNHEY and CDR2 as SVGAGI. This CDR3 is CASSYSSGVGTDTQYF. CDR3 nucleotide sequence: TGTGCCAGCAGTTACTCTAGCGGGGTGGGGACAGATACGCAGTATTTT.

A single count supports this clone. V is TRBV5-1 and J is TRBJ2-1; 7 positions agree with TRBD1. V lost 0 bases and J lost 2; bases outside the gene matches: 5. Germline V CDR1 and CDR2: SGHRS, YFSETQ. This CDR3 region has 16 residues. The CDR3 nucleotides read TGCGCCAGCAGCTTGGGTAGGGGGCTGGCCTACAATGAGCAGTTCTTC. It translates to CASSLGRGLAYNEQFF.

The V gene is TRBV5-1, the J gene TRBJ2-1; D perhaps matches TRBD1 (6 bases). The V gene lost 0 bases and the J gene lost 4 bases, with 11 bases spanning the gap. Germline loops: CDR1 SGHRS, CDR2 YFSETQ. This CDR3 has 15 amino acids. The CDR3 loop reads CASSLEGGAYNEQFF. The DNA for the CDR3 is TGCGCCAGCAGCTTGGAAGGGGGTGCATACAATGAGCAGTTCTTC. The complete variable domain, with remaining parts taken from reference TRBV5-1 and TRBJ2-1, reads KAGVTQTPRYLIKTRGQQVTLSCSPISGHRSVSWYQQTPGQGLQFLFEYFSETQRNKGNFPGRFSGRQFSNSRSEMNVSTLELGDSALYLCASSLEGGAYNEQFFGPGTRLTVL.

The J gene is TRBJ1-1, the V gene TRBV4-1; 9 nucleotides agree with TRBD1. Trimming took 4 bases from V and 2 from J; bases not matched to a gene: 11. The CDR3 has 17 amino acids. Per germline, CDR1 MGHRA and CDR2 YSYEKL. CDR3 nucleotides: TGCGCCAGCAGCCCCAGCCGGGGACAGGGAGGCAACACTGAAGCTTTCTTT. Translated, it gives CASSPSRGQGGNTEAFF.

A single count supports this clone. The chain joins TRBV7-2 to TRBJ1-2; D gene uncertain. CDR3 length: 18 amino acids. V gave up 5 bases and J gave up 8 bases, with 30 bases separating them. From germline, CDR1 is SGHTA and CDR2 FQGNSA. CDR3 amino acids: CASSPEQLRYGPSTGYTF. The CDR3 nucleotides read TGTGCCAGCAGCCCCGAACAGTTGCGTTATGGCCCCTCGACCGGCTACACCTTC.

The chain recombines TRBV6-4 with TRBJ2-3; TRBD2 matches at 7 bases. With 3 bases clipped from V and 1 base from J, the junction kept 10 bases outside the gene matches. CDR3 length equals 17 residues. Germline assignment: CDR1 MRHNA and CDR2 SNTAGT. The CDR3 loop reads CASSELPSGEGTDTQYF. As DNA, the CDR3 is TGTGCCAGCAGTGAACTCCCAAGCGGGGAGGGCACAGATACGCAGTATTTT.

The genes are TRBV7-8 and TRBJ2-7; 12 positions agree with TRBD2. V dropped 5 bases and J dropped 2; count of bases not matched to a gene: 4. CDR1 is SGHVS and CDR2 is FQNEAQ in the germline V gene. The CDR3 consists of 15 residues. The CDR3 reads CASSLGLAGPYEQYF. The CDR3 DNA sequence: TGTGCCAGCAGCCTAGGACTAGCGGGGCCCTACGAGCAGTACTTC.

This chain joins TRBV12-3 or TRBV12-4 and TRBJ2-1; D gene unclear. Trimming pared 7 bases from V and 5 bases from J, leaving 12 bases between. The CDR3 length is 13 residues. CDR3 sequence: CASTAELNNEQFF. DNA of the CDR3: TGTGCCAGCACCGCTGAACTGAACAATGAGCAGTTCTTC.

The chain recombines TRBV2 with TRBJ1-1; no firm D call. The CDR3 consists of 14 residues. Trimming removed 4 bases from V and 10 bases from J, with 19 bases in between. CDR1 is SNHLY and CDR2 is FYNNEI in the germline V gene. CDR3 amino acids: CASSVEQISTRAFF. CDR3 nucleotides: TGTGCCAGCAGTGTCGAACAGATTTCGACTAGAGCTTTCTTT.

V gene TRBV18 combines with J gene TRBJ2-7; 9 bases map to TRBD2. The CDR3 extends over 14 amino acids. V was clipped by 2 bases and J by 7 bases; unmatched bases: 6. Germline-derived CDR1 and CDR2 are KGHSH and LQKENI. CDR3 residues: CASSPGASGIEQYF. The CDR3 DNA reads TGTGCCAGCTCACCAGGGGCTAGCGGGATTGAGCAGTACTTC.

V gene TRBV2 combines with J gene TRBJ1-5; D uncertain. Germline loops: CDR1 SNHLY, CDR2 FYNNEI. Trimming pared 2 bases from V and 4 bases from J, leaving 9 bases between. The CDR3 is made up of 14 amino acids. The CDR3 region has the DNA TGTGCCAGCAGTGAATTAACAGCTAATCAGCCCCAGCATTTT. Translation gives CASSELTANQPQHF.

The rearrangement joins TRBV5-4 to TRBJ2-7; 13 bases are a match to TRBD2. The CDR3 is 17 amino acids. In germline, CDR1 is SGHNT, CDR2 YYREEE (reference sequence). V was pared by 0 bases and J by 3 bases, with 6 bases of the junction left unmatched. The CDR3 sequence: CASSLGLAGGFFYEQYF. DNA for the CDR3: TGTGCCAGCAGCTTGGGACTAGCGGGGGGATTCTTCTACGAGCAGTACTTC.

The chain couples TRBV7-9 to TRBJ1-2; 8 nucleotides match TRBD1. After removal of 1 base from V and 4 bases from J, the junction contained 5 bases not matched to a gene. The length of the CDR3 is 15 residues. Looked up from germline, CDR1 is SEHNR and CDR2 is FQNEAQ (reference sequence). CDR3 protein: CASSLVGQESYGYTF. The CDR3 DNA reads TGTGCCAGCAGCTTAGTGGGACAGGAAAGCTATGGCTACACCTTC.

Remarks on this clone: The junction shows a germline mismatch at one end, possibly a read error. The genes are TRBV18 and TRBJ1-4; D is undetermined. This CDR3 has 15 residues. From germline, CDR1 is KGHSH and CDR2 LQKENI. CDR3 amino acids: CASSPLASRGEKLFF. The CDR3 DNA follows: TGTGCCAGCTCCCCACTGGCTTCCCGAGGTGAAAAACTGTTTTTT. Based on the CDR3 plus reference TRBV18 and TRBJ1-4, the full variable domain is NAGVMQNPRHLVRRRGQEARLRCSPMKGHSHVYWYRQLPEEGLKFMVYLQKENIIDESGMPKERFSAEFPKEGPSILRIQQVVRGDSAAYFCASSPLASRGEKLFFGSGTQLSVL.

The rearrangement links TRBV5-8 to TRBJ1-1; tentatively, D is TRBD1 (6 bases). The V end lost 0 bases, the J end lost 5 bases, and 11 bases lay between the germline ends. Germline CDR1 is SGHTS and CDR2 is YDEGEE. This CDR3 has 14 amino acids. The CDR3, as DNA: TGTGCCAGCAGCTTGGACAGGGCGAGGACTGAAGCTTTCTTT. This translates into CASSLDRARTEAFF.

The chain links TRBV7-9 to TRBJ1-2, with D possibly matching TRBD1 (6 bases). CDR1 and CDR2 (germline): SEHNR, FQNEAQ (reference sequence). The CDR3 consists of 15 residues. Trimming took off 5 bases at V and 0 bases at J, with 13 bases between the two ends. The CDR3 DNA is TGTGCCAGCAGCCCACGGGACACAGCTAACTATGGCTACACCTTC. It is translated as CASSPRDTANYGYTF. The variable domain in full, completed from reference TRBV7-9 and TRBJ1-2, reads DTGVSQNPRHKITKRGQNVTFRCDPISEHNRLYWYRQTLGQGPEFLTYFQNEAQLEKSRLLSDRFSAERPKGSFSTLEIQRTEQGDSAMYLCASSPRDTANYGYTFGSGTRLTVV.

This clone turned up a few times. V gene TRBV29-1 combines with J gene TRBJ1-3; no definite D call. Germline V gene data show CDR1 as SQVTM and CDR2 as ANQGSEA. The CDR3 runs to 12 residues. This chain's CDR3 is CSGWSSGNTIYF. The CDR3 DNA reads as TGCAGTGGATGGAGCTCTGGAAACACCATATATTTT.

CDR3 protein: CASNYQGWDFHGYTF. The DNA of the CDR3 is TGTGCCAGCAATTATCAAGGGTGGGACTTTCATGGCTACACCTTC. The V gene is TRBV28, the J gene TRBJ1-2, with TRBD1 as a possible D gene (5 bases). V gave up 7 bases and J gave up 6 bases, with 21 bases separating them. The length of the CDR3 is 15 residues. Germline V CDR1 and CDR2: MDHEN, SYDVKM.

The chain is built from TRBV7-2 and TRBJ1-5; D call uncertain. Trimming cost V 4 bases and J 9 bases, with 13 bases left between them. CDR3 length equals 13 residues. Germline-derived CDR1 and CDR2 are SGHTA and FQGNSA. CDR3 coding DNA: TGTGCCAGCAGCTCGAGCCTTCAATGGCCCCAGCATTTT. As protein: CASSSSLQWPQHF.

The CDR3 DNA follows: TGCGCCAGCAGCTATACTAGCACAGATACGCAGTATTTT. Translating gives CASSYTSTDTQYF. This sequence joins TRBV5-1 and TRBJ2-3; D remains unclear. CDR1 is SGHRS and CDR2 is YFSETQ in the germline V gene. Trimming left V 3 bases short and J 0 bases short, with 5 bases between. This CDR3 is 13 amino acids long.

This chain joins TRBV4-1 and TRBJ2-5; 8 bases match TRBD1. This CDR3 is built from 15 residues. Germline CDR1 is MGHRA and CDR2 is YSYEKL. V lost 5 bases and J lost 9; bases outside the gene matches: 14. In nucleotides, the CDR3 is TGCGCCAGCAGCAACCTGGACAGGGCGCCTGAGGCCCAGTACTTC. It codes for CASSNLDRAPEAQYF.